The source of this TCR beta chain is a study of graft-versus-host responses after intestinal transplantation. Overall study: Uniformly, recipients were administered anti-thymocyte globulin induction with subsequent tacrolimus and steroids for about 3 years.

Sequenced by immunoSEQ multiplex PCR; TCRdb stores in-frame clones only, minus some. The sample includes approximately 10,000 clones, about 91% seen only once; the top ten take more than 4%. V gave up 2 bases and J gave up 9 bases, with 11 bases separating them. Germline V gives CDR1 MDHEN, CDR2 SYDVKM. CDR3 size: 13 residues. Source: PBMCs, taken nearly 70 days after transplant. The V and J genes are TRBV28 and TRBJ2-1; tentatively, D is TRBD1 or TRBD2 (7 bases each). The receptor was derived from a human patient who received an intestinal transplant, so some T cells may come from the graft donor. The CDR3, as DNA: TGTGCCAGCAGTTTAGGGGGGGACAGTGAGCAGTTCTTC. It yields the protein CASSLGGDSEQFF.